This T cell receptor (beta chain) was profiled in a study of blood T cell repertoires in COVID-19. Using immunoSEQ multiplex PCR, the repertoire was profiled, and TCRdb retains in-frame clones only, with some absent. The sample consists of 200,000 or so clones, about 88% of them appearing once. V gave up 4 bases and J gave up 2 bases; unmatched junction bases: 2. Germline V gene data show CDR1 as SGHAT and CDR2 as FQNNGV. The CDR3 spans 15 residues. Sequencing was done on a sample of peripheral blood. This TCR came from a woman between 40 and 50 years old who had recovered from COVID-19. The rearrangement links TRBV11-2 to TRBJ2-1, with 10 bases identical to TRBD2. Here the CDR3 reads CASSSLAGAYNEQFF. The CDR3 DNA sequence: TGTGCCAGCAGCTCTCTAGCGGGAGCCTACAATGAGCAGTTCTTC.